This T cell receptor beta chain was identified during a study of blood T cell repertoires in COVID-19. For the study at large: PBMCs, B-cell-depleted T cells, or T cells were the source of the cDNA or gDNA that made up the material.

Study processing details: The assay estimated nucleated cells by amplifying reference gene primers. The repertoire was sequenced with immunoSEQ multiplex PCR; TCRdb's copy has only in-frame clones and lacks some. Clone size and V and J calls were adopted from that table, with D and trimming inferred from the DNA. The sample contains some 200,000 clones, roughly 84% of which appear only once. Those who participated ranged in age from about 18 to 89 years and resided in roughly 26 US areas. This clone has just one count. The germline gives CDR1 SGHDT, CDR2 YYEEEE. Between the trimmed V and J ends, which lost 2 bases and 4 bases, there was a span of 16 bases. The CDR3 extends over 16 amino acids.

Input material: PBMCs or T cells enriched from blood (not recorded which). This sequence originates from a man aged 25 to 40 in a cohort exposed to, infected with or recovered from COVID-19 (not recorded which). This chain uses TRBV5-6 with TRBJ2-1; possible D gene TRBD2, 6 bases. DNA of the CDR3: TGTGCCAGCAGCTTCCTGGGGCGGGATCTATACAATGAGCAGTTCTTC. Its translation is CASSFLGRDLYNEQFF.